The 11 T cell receptor beta chains in this list originate from one sample, sequenced in a study of T cells in Graves' hyperthyroidism and ophthalmopathy. Researchers took RNA transcripts and amplified the TCR beta CDR3 regions from them. The primer set for the first-round RT-PCR of the TCR CDR3 was HTBI. Via MiXCR, TCRdb re-called the multiplex PCR reads, giving one row per CDR3 protein. The table lists about 560,000 distinct CDR3 sequences, around 45% of them singletons. Sequences were obtained from peripheral blood or thyroid tissue (not recorded which). These receptors all come from a woman aged 18-29 years with Graves' hyperthyroidism.

The chain recombines TRBV10-2 with TRBJ2-5, with 12 nucleotides matching TRBD1. Looked up from germline, CDR1 is WSHSY and CDR2 is SAAADI. V shed 0 bases, J shed 8 bases, and the junction held 7 bases outside the gene matches. This CDR3 spans 16 amino acids. The CDR3 DNA is TGCGCCAGCAGTGAGTCGGGACAGGGGGCTCGTGGAACCCAGTACTTC. Its protein is CASSESGQGARGTQYF.

V gene TRBV25-1 combines with J gene TRBJ1-1; 9 positions match TRBD1. J lost 6 bases, V lost 6 bases, and 14 bases had no gene match. The CDR3 is made up of 16 amino acids. Germline V CDR1 and CDR2: MGHDK, SYGVNS. DNA of the CDR3: TGTGCCAGCAGCTTAGCCCTGGGACAGGGATGGGCTGAAGCTTTCTTT. It is translated as CASSLALGQGWAEAFF.

A remark on this clonotype: The junction does not match germline at one end; this may be a read error. This chain joins TRBV10-3 and TRBJ2-7; 9 nucleotides line up with TRBD2. Germline V gene data show CDR1 as ENHRY and CDR2 as SYGVKD. The CDR3 consists of 14 residues. CDR3 nucleotide sequence: TGTGCCAGCAGTTTAGCGGGAGTTTGGCGCGAGCAGTACTTC. Translated, it gives CASSLAGVWREQYF.

The chain couples TRBV14 to TRBJ1-2, with 11 bases identical to TRBD1. CDR3 length equals 16 residues. J gave up 3 bases and V 4 bases, and 7 bases lay outside the gene matches. Germline-derived CDR1 and CDR2 are SGHDN and FVKESK. This chain's CDR3 is CASSPPEGQGDYGYTF. CDR3 nucleotide sequence: TGTGCCAGCAGCCCCCCGGAGGGACAGGGGGACTATGGCTACACCTTC.

In this sample, this clonotype turned up a few times. This chain links TRBV7-6 with TRBJ1-5, with a possible D match to TRBD1 (6 bases). The CDR3 contains 15 residues. V was cut by 1 base and J by 0 bases, with 7 bases left in between. Per germline, CDR1 SGHVS and CDR2 FNYEAQ. The CDR3 DNA is TGTGCCAGCAGCTTAGGGGACAATAGCAATCAGCCCCAGCATTTT. Its protein product is CASSLGDNSNQPQHF.

V is TRBV20-1 and J is TRBJ2-7; TRBD2 agrees at 8 bases. Germline V gives CDR1 DFQATT, CDR2 SNEGSKA (reference sequence). V shed 4 bases, J shed 2 bases, and the junction held 7 bases outside the gene matches. The CDR3 is 14 amino acids. The CDR3 is CSATGRVGTYEQYF. The CDR3 DNA sequence: TGCAGTGCTACCGGGAGGGTGGGGACCTACGAGCAGTACTTC.

The genes are TRBV7-9 and TRBJ2-7, with 10 nucleotides matching TRBD1. Germline values: CDR1 SEHNR, CDR2 FQNEAQ (reference sequence). V shed 3 bases, J shed 9 bases, and the junction held 11 bases outside the gene matches. The CDR3 length is 15 residues. This chain's CDR3 is CASSFARDRGAMQYF. CDR3 DNA: TGTGCCAGCAGCTTCGCCCGGGACAGGGGAGCTATGCAGTACTTC. The variable domain in full, completed from reference TRBV7-9 and TRBJ2-7, reads DTGVSQNPRHKITKRGQNVTFRCDPISEHNRLYWYRQTLGQGPEFLTYFQNEAQLEKSRLLSDRFSAERPKGSFSTLEIQRTEQGDSAMYLCASSFARDRGAMQYFGPGTRLTVT.

This clonotype was observed a few times. This chain uses TRBV7-3 with TRBJ1-2; maybe TRBD1 (5 bases). With 2 bases removed from V and 2 bases from J, the gap between germline ends came to 9 bases. The CDR3 has 14 amino acids. Germline CDR1 and CDR2: SGHTA and FQGTGA. The CDR3 loop reads CASSLPGSNYGYTF. CDR3 nucleotide sequence: TGTGCCAGCAGCTTACCAGGGTCCAACTATGGCTACACCTTC. Drawing the rest from reference TRBV7-3 and TRBJ1-2, the complete variable domain is GAGVSQTPSNKVTEKGKYVELRCDPISGHTALYWYRQSLGQGPEFLIYFQGTGAADDSGLPNDRFFAVRPEGSVSTLKIQRTERGDSAVYLCASSLPGSNYGYTFGSGTRLTVV.

This clonotype was counted a few times. The rearrangement joins TRBV20-1 to TRBJ1-2; D not resolved. CDR1 DFQATT and CDR2 SNEGSKA come from the germline V gene (reference sequence). The germline V and J ends were trimmed by 3 bases and 4 bases, with 12 bases remaining between them. The CDR3 runs to 13 residues. The CDR3 region is CSASTRGSYGYTF. DNA for the CDR3: TGCAGTGCTAGTACTCGGGGAAGCTATGGCTACACCTTC.

The chain carries TRBV19 and TRBJ1-1; 8 bases align to TRBD1. With 5 bases clipped from V and 0 bases from J, the junction kept 5 bases outside the gene matches. The CDR3 covers 15 residues. Germline V gene data show CDR1 as LNHDA and CDR2 as SQIVND (reference sequence). CDR3 nucleotide sequence: TGTGCCAGTAGTCTCCGGACAGGGATGAACACTGAAGCTTTCTTT. Translation: CASSLRTGMNTEAFF.

About this clonotype itself: The junction departs from germline at one end; a sequencing error may be responsible. Here the CDR3 reads CASSWDREQTQYF. CDR3 in DNA: TGTGCCAGCAGCTGGGACAGGGAGCAGACTCAGTACTTC. The genes are TRBV7-3 and TRBJ2-5; 9 nucleotides line up with TRBD1. The CDR3 loop spans 13 amino acids. In germline, CDR1 is SGHTA, CDR2 FQGTGA.